This TCR beta chain was sequenced during a study of identical twins. The study's findings and limits: Among beta out-of-frame sequences, excess sharing between twins appeared weaker. Models underestimated how often monozygotic twins shared out-of-frame TCR alpha. There were fewer insertions in abundant cord blood beta clonotypes, but memory repertoires showed no such pattern.

V shed 3 bases and J shed 8 bases, with 11 bases lying between them. The CDR3 runs 13 residues. Germline V gene data show CDR1 as SGHDT and CDR2 as YYEEEE. There are many counts of this clonotype. Its antigen is unknown. Each CDR3 protein is one row after TCRdb ran MiXCR on the 5' RACE reads. The data hold a few hundred thousand distinct CDR3 sequences, with over 9.5% observed a single time. The clonotype originates from a middle-aged man in good health. The specimen sequenced was memory T cells sorted from blood. The chain links TRBV5-6 to TRBJ2-2; D may be TRBD1 (5 bases). The CDR3 is CASSWPAGGELFF. CDR3 DNA: TGTGCCAGCAGCTGGCCAGCAGGGGGGGAGCTGTTTTTT.